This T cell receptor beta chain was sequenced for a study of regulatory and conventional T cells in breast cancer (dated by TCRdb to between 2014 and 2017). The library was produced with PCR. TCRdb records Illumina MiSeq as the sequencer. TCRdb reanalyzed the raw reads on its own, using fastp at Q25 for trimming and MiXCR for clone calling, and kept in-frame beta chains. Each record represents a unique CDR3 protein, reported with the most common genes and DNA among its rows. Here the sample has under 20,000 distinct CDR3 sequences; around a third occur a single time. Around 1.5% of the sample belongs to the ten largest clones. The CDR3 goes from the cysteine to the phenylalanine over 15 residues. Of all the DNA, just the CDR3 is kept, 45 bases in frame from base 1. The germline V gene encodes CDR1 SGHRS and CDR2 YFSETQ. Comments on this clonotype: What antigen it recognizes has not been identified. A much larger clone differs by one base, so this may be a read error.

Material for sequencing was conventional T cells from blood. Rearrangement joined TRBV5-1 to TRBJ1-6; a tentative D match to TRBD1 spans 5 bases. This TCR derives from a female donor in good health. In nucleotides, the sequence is TGCGCCAGCAGCTTGATTGAACAGGCCAATTCACCCCCCCACTTT. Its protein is CASSLIEQANSPPHF. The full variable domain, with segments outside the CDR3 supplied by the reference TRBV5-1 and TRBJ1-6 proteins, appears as KAGVTQTPRYLIKTRGQQVTLSCSPISGHRSVSWYQQTPGQGLQFLFEYFSETQRNKGNFPGRFSGRQFSNSRSEMNVSTLELGDSALYLCASSLIEQANSPPHFGNGTRLTVT.